The 26 T cell receptor beta chains listed next were all sequenced from one sample in a study of T-cell reconstitution after alpha-beta-depleted transplantation in children. TCRbeta library preparation incorporated unique molecular identifiers. Via MiXCR, TCRdb re-called the PCR reads, giving one row per CDR3 protein. The sample shows roughly 3,100 distinct CDR3 sequences, roughly 19% of them seen only once. The source material was PBMCs, mostly from graft donor cells, sampled 60 days after TCRalphabeta/CD19-depleted stem cell transplant. The receptors come from a female patient aged 10-17 years who had a stem cell transplant for acute lymphoblastic leukemia, so the T cells may come from the graft donor.

This clonotype showed up many times. V gene TRBV20-1 combines with J gene TRBJ2-7; 10 bases are a match to TRBD2. The CDR3 length is 15 residues. Germline-derived CDR1 and CDR2 are DFQATT and SNEGSKA (reference sequence). V gave up 1 base and J gave up 4 bases; unmatched junction bases: 7. CDR3 sequence (DNA): TGCAGTGCTAGAGTTTCGGCTAGCGGGAGTTACGAGCAGTACTTC. Amino acid sequence: CSARVSASGSYEQYF.

In DNA, the CDR3 is TGTGCCAGCTGTGGGGGACCGGGCACCGGGGAGCTGTTTTTT. Translating it yields CASCGGPGTGELFF. V usage is TRBV28 and J usage is TRBJ2-2, with D possibly being TRBD1 or TRBD2 (5 bases each). Trimming pared 8 bases from V and 4 bases from J, leaving 14 bases between. This CDR3 contains 14 residues. From germline, CDR1 is MDHEN and CDR2 SYDVKM.

This clonotype turned up a few times. This sequence joins TRBV30 and TRBJ2-5; maybe TRBD2 (6 bases). The CDR3 contains 15 residues. Germline V gene lookup returns CDR1 GTSNPN and CDR2 SVGIG (reference sequence). The V gene lost 2 bases and the J gene lost 1 base, with 14 bases spanning the gap. This chain's CDR3 is CAWSPTRRGQETQYF. The DNA for the CDR3 is TGTGCCTGGAGTCCAACCCGGAGGGGCCAAGAGACCCAGTACTTC.

By frequency in the sample, this clonotype is medium-sized. The chain employs TRBV6-2 or TRBV6-3 and TRBJ2-5, with 8 nucleotides matching TRBD2. The germline gives CDR1 MNHEY, CDR2 SVGEGT. V was clipped by 7 bases and J by 3 bases; unmatched bases: 10. The length of the CDR3 is 15 residues. CDR3 bases: TGTGCCAGCACTACGCCGGGGGGGGCAAAAGAGACCCAGTACTTC. Protein: CASTTPGGAKETQYF.

There are many counts of this clonotype. The J gene is TRBJ2-2, the V gene TRBV18; D gene unclear. CDR1 is KGHSH and CDR2 is LQKENI in the germline V gene. CDR3 length: 15 amino acids. The germline V and J ends were trimmed by 6 bases and 2 bases, with 13 bases remaining between them. The CDR3 loop reads CASSQAPGNTGELFF. DNA of the CDR3: TGTGCCAGCTCCCAAGCCCCAGGAAACACCGGGGAGCTGTTTTTT.

This clonotype is medium-sized. The rearrangement uses TRBV5-6 and TRBJ1-1; 7 nucleotides match TRBD1. The CDR3 is 13 residues long. Trimming removed 4 bases from V and 5 bases from J; junction bases left unmatched: 5. CDR1 and CDR2 (germline): SGHDT, YYEEEE. The CDR3 is CASSPQGWTEAFF. In DNA, the CDR3 is TGTGCCAGCAGCCCACAGGGGTGGACTGAAGCTTTCTTT.

Comments on this clonotype: The DNA is omitted, as the CDR3 cannot be located on it reliably, and the CDR3 follows TCRdb's listing. V usage is TRBV12-5 and J usage is TRBJ2-2; the table's D call of TRBD2 was not tested on the DNA. Germline assignment: CDR1 LGHNT and CDR2 FRNRAP. The CDR3 is 17 amino acids long, termini counted. CDR3 region: CASGLASGGLTPGSCFF.

This clonotype was seen ten or more times. The V and J genes are TRBV3-1 and TRBJ1-2, with 8 bases aligning to TRBD1. V trimming: 4 bases; J trimming: 6 bases; junction bases outside the gene matches: 13. This CDR3 region has 16 residues. From germline, CDR1 is LGHDT and CDR2 YNNKEL (reference sequence). The CDR3 region is CASSLSSLQGVHGYTF. The CDR3 DNA is TGTGCCAGCAGCCTCTCAAGCCTACAGGGGGTCCATGGCTACACCTTC.

This clonotype was counted between two and nine times. The V gene is TRBV4-1, the J gene TRBJ2-3; 10 positions match TRBD2. The J segment lost 5 bases and the V segment lost 2 bases, leaving 13 bases of the junction unmatched. The CDR3 contains 18 residues. The germline CDR1 and CDR2 sequences are MGHRA and YSYEKL. For the CDR3, the DNA is TGCGCCAGCAGCCAAACCCTCGGGACTAGCGTTCGAGGAGATACGCAGTATTTT. It is translated as CASSQTLGTSVRGDTQYF.

This clonotype was picked up many times. J is TRBJ2-7 and V is TRBV19; tentatively, D is TRBD2 (5 bases). The CDR3 has 12 amino acids. The V gene lost 3 bases and the J gene lost 9 bases, with 12 bases spanning the gap. Germline CDR1 LNHDA, CDR2 SQIVND (reference sequence). CDR3 in DNA: TGTGCCAGTAGTATGGGCTGGGAGCGGCAGTACTTC. Encoded protein: CASSMGWERQYF.

The chain joins TRBV11-1 to TRBJ1-2; a weak D match, TRBD1 (6 bases). The CDR3 is made up of 18 amino acids. In germline, CDR1 is SGHAT, CDR2 FQDESV (reference sequence). The V and J ends lost 2 bases and 5 bases respectively, with 24 bases between them. CDR3 region: CASSLTWGGAVFLYGYTF. As DNA, the CDR3 is TGTGCCAGCAGCTTAACCTGGGGGGGCGCAGTCTTTCTTTATGGCTACACCTTC.

The CDR3 sequence: CSGGEGGFADTQYF. DNA of the CDR3: TGCAGCGGCGGTGAGGGGGGGTTCGCAGATACGCAGTATTTT. The rearrangement uses TRBV29-1 and TRBJ2-3, with D perhaps matching TRBD2 (7 bases). Deletions cut 7 bases from V and 4 bases from J, with 18 bases between. CDR3 size: 14 residues. Germline-derived CDR1 and CDR2 are SQVTM and ANQGSEA.

This clonotype is medium-sized. The rearrangement joins TRBV27 to TRBJ2-7, with 9 bases lining up with TRBD1. This CDR3 comprises 13 residues. Germline V gene lookup returns CDR1 MNHEY and CDR2 SMNVEV (reference sequence). Trimming removed 5 bases from V and 9 bases from J; junction bases left unmatched: 8. The CDR3 DNA reads TGTGCCAGCAGTAGCGACAGGGGGAAACGGCAGTACTTC. Protein: CASSSDRGKRQYF.

This clonotype showed up many times. V is TRBV7-8 and J is TRBJ2-1; 10 bases fit TRBD2. The germline V gene encodes CDR1 SGHVS and CDR2 FQNEAQ. After removal of 0 bases from V and 6 bases from J, the junction contained 5 bases not matched to a gene. The CDR3 has 16 amino acids. This CDR3 is CASSLATIAGGNEQFF. The CDR3 nucleotides are TGTGCCAGCAGCTTAGCGACGATAGCGGGAGGCAATGAGCAGTTCTTC.

Many counts were recorded for this clonotype. This chain connects TRBV7-9 to TRBJ2-1, with 8 bases matching TRBD2. Germline assignment: CDR1 SEHNR and CDR2 FQNEAQ (reference sequence). The CDR3 loop spans 13 amino acids. V trimming: 7 bases; J trimming: 8 bases; junction bases outside the gene matches: 7. CDR3 loop: CASTRGGRDEQFF. The CDR3 region has the DNA TGTGCCAGCACCCGGGGGGGCAGGGATGAGCAGTTCTTC.

This clonotype was seen ten or more times. This sequence joins TRBV5-1 and TRBJ2-3; 7 positions agree with TRBD2. The CDR3 has 14 amino acids. Germline assignment: CDR1 SGHRS and CDR2 YFSETQ. The J segment lost 2 bases and the V segment lost 4 bases, leaving 4 bases of the junction unmatched. Here the CDR3 DNA reads TGCGCCAGCAGCCCCGGGACTACCACAGATACGCAGTATTTT. Amino acids: CASSPGTTTDTQYF. Full variable domain (missing parts from reference TRBV5-1 and TRBJ2-3): KAGVTQTPRYLIKTRGQQVTLSCSPISGHRSVSWYQQTPGQGLQFLFEYFSETQRNKGNFPGRFSGRQFSNSRSEMNVSTLELGDSALYLCASSPGTTTDTQYFGPGTRLTVL.

This clonotype was recorded many times. The chain recombines TRBV7-9 with TRBJ2-1; 11 bases are a match to TRBD2. The V gene end was trimmed by 5 bases and the J gene end by 4 bases; junction bases not matched to a gene: 7. CDR3 size: 16 residues. Germline CDR1 SEHNR, CDR2 FQNEAQ (reference sequence). This chain's CDR3 is CASSAETSGVYNEQFF. The CDR3 nucleotides read TGTGCCAGCAGCGCAGAGACTAGCGGGGTTTACAATGAGCAGTTCTTC.

This clonotype is medium-sized. The gene calls are TRBV7-2 and TRBJ1-1, with no clear D. Germline-derived CDR1 and CDR2 are SGHTA and FQGNSA. The CDR3 has 12 amino acids. The germline V and J ends were trimmed by 4 bases and 3 bases, with 6 bases remaining between them. The CDR3: CASSSWDTEAFF. For the CDR3, the DNA is TGTGCCAGCAGCTCTTGGGACACTGAAGCTTTCTTT.

By its share, this clonotype is medium-sized. The chain joins TRBV5-1 to TRBJ2-3; D might be TRBD1 or TRBD2, each matching 5 bases. CDR3 length: 14 amino acids. Trimming pared 4 bases from V and 5 bases from J, leaving 14 bases between. Looked up from germline, CDR1 is SGHRS and CDR2 is YFSETQ. In DNA, the CDR3 is TGCGCCAGCAGCCAGGGACCCACGGGAGATACGCAGTATTTT. Translation gives CASSQGPTGDTQYF.

There are many counts of this clonotype. The rearrangement uses TRBV7-9 and TRBJ2-7; 8 bases fit TRBD1. Germline-derived CDR1 and CDR2 are SEHNR and FQNEAQ (reference sequence). After removal of 4 bases from V and 3 bases from J, the junction contained 5 bases not matched to a gene. The CDR3 runs 14 residues. The CDR3 DNA reads as TGTGCCAGCAGCTCCTCGACAGGGGTCTACGAGCAGTACTTC. Protein: CASSSSTGVYEQYF.

This clonotype is labeled as medium-sized. The chain joins TRBV7-2 to TRBJ2-5, with D possibly TRBD1 on 6 matching bases. Germline V gives CDR1 SGHTA, CDR2 FQGNSA. CDR3 length equals 16 residues. V lost 4 bases to trimming and J lost 2 bases, with 17 bases between them. In DNA, the CDR3 is TGTGCCAGCAGCTACGCGGCAGGGGCTACTCAAGAGACCCAGTACTTC. It encodes CASSYAAGATQETQYF.

This clonotype qualifies as medium-sized. The V call is TRBV29-1, the J call TRBJ2-5, with 7 bases aligning to TRBD1. The CDR3 loop spans 14 amino acids. Germline trimming cut 4 bases from V and 1 base from J; bases unmatched to any gene: 6. Germline CDR1 SQVTM, CDR2 ANQGSEA. The CDR3 nucleotides read TGCAGCGTTGCCAGTGACAGGGTCCAAGAGACCCAGTACTTC. Its translation: CSVASDRVQETQYF.

The sample holds many counts of this clonotype. The chain links TRBV9 to TRBJ2-3; no clear D. CDR1 and CDR2 from the germline V gene are SGDLS and YYNGEE. CDR3 length: 13 amino acids. V dropped 2 bases and J dropped 2 bases, with 6 bases sitting between them. The CDR3 sequence is CASSVITTDTQYF. As DNA, the CDR3 is TGTGCCAGCAGCGTCATTACCACAGATACGCAGTATTTT.

By proportion, this clonotype is medium-sized. This sequence joins TRBV7-9 and TRBJ1-2; TRBD1 aligns across 8 bases. The CDR3 consists of 13 residues. Looked up from germline, CDR1 is SEHNR and CDR2 is FQNEAQ (reference sequence). Losses at the gene ends were 5 bases for V and 4 bases for J; bases not matched to a gene: 3. This CDR3 reads CASSTRGLYGYTF. DNA of the CDR3: TGTGCCAGCAGCACCAGGGGGCTCTATGGCTACACCTTC.

This clonotype was seen repeatedly, ten times or more. CDR3 region: CASSLLALGAHNEQFF. The CDR3 DNA is TGTGCCAGCAGTCTTCTAGCTCTCGGGGCTCACAATGAGCAGTTCTTC. This chain links TRBV3-1 with TRBJ2-1, with D perhaps being TRBD1 or TRBD2 (5 bases each). The CDR3 contains 16 residues. With 6 bases removed from V and 5 bases from J, the gap between germline ends came to 20 bases. CDR1 LGHDT and CDR2 YNNKEL come from the germline V gene (reference sequence).

In this sample, this clonotype turned up many times. The chain combines TRBV9 with TRBJ2-1; D gene ambiguous. Per germline, CDR1 SGDLS and CDR2 YYNGEE. The CDR3 length is 14 residues. V was shortened by 0 bases and J by 5 bases, with 9 bases between the two germline ends. The CDR3, as DNA: TGTGCCAGCAGCGTAGGGGGTCTCAACAATGAGCAGTTCTTC. Residues: CASSVGGLNNEQFF.